Listed below are T cell receptor beta chains from one sample, sequenced in a study of shared clonotypes between healthy human individuals. Assay used: immunoSEQ multiplex PCR; TCRdb lists only in-frame clones, some missing. The sample gives 2 million to 2.5 million clones, about nine tenths of which show up once; about 0.41% is in the top ten. The specimen was naive CD4+ T cells from PBMCs. These receptors were collected from a man aged 18-30 years in good health. Some clones in this sample may be carry-over from other donors' samples. The CDR3 runs from the conserved cysteine through the conserved F or W. D genes are given only for firm matches. The size entry is marked missing in some rows and otherwise reads once, few, many or a size class.

J	size	V	D	CDR3	DNA
TRBJ2-7	.	TRBV7-8	.	CASSLVTGYEQYF	TGTGCCAGCAGCTTAGTGACGGGCTACGAGCAGTACTTC
TRBJ2-1	.	TRBV7-3	.	CASSLGTAVYNEQFF	TGTGCCAGCAGTCTCGGGACGGCAGTCTACAATGAGCAGTTCTTC
TRBJ2-5	.	TRBV6-1	TRBD2	CASRTGTSKETQYF	TGTGCCAGCAGAACCGGGACTAGCAAAGAGACCCAGTACTTC
TRBJ1-1	.	TRBV6-5	.	CASSRGGDTEAFF	TGTGCCAGCAGTCGGGGAGGGGACACTGAAGCTTTCTTT
TRBJ1-3	.	TRBV2	.	CASSARTSGNTIYF	TGTGCCAGCAGTGCCCGGACCAGCGGAAACACCATATATTTT
TRBJ2-1	.	TRBV14	TRBD2	CASSQPYLAGGAYNEQFF	TGTGCCAGCAGCCAACCTTACCTAGCGGGAGGGGCCTACAATGAGCAGTTCTTC
TRBJ2-5	.	TRBV5-1	.	CASSLGGDQETQYF	TGCGCCAGCAGCTTGGGAGGGGACCAAGAGACCCAGTACTTC
TRBJ1-5	few	TRBV19	.	CASGIPQPQHF	TGTGCCAGTGGGATACCACAGCCCCAGCATTTT
TRBJ2-7	.	TRBV7-3	.	CASSLAGPPYEQYF	TGTGCCAGCAGCTTAGCGGGACCGCCCTACGAGCAGTACTTC
TRBJ1-1	.	TRBV18	TRBD1	CASSQGTAKIEAFF	TGTGCCAGCTCACAAGGGACAGCCAAAATTGAAGCTTTCTTT
TRBJ2-7	.	TRBV2	TRBD1	CASSDSSSWTGRIEQYF	TGTGCCAGCAGTGATTCAAGTTCGTGGACAGGGAGGATCGAGCAGTACTTC
TRBJ2-5	.	TRBV5-1	TRBD1	CASSLGVTGVETQYF	TGCGCCAGCAGCTTGGGAGTGACAGGGGTCGAGACCCAGTACTTC
TRBJ2-4	.	TRBV28	TRBD2	CASSFPGQREVDIQYF	TGTGCCAGCAGTTTCCCCGGGCAGCGGGAGGTGGACATTCAGTACTTC
TRBJ1-4	.	TRBV4-1	.	CASSQSTAAGGEKLFF	TGCGCCAGCAGCCAATCTACAGCGGCCGGGGGTGAAAAACTGTTTTTT
TRBJ1-5	.	TRBV5-5	.	CASSLVSGPSRPQHF	TGTGCCAGCAGCTTGGTTTCAGGGCCCAGCCGGCCCCAGCATTTT
TRBJ1-1	once	TRBV6-5	.	CASTGRGTEAFF	TGTGCCAGCACTGGCAGGGGCACTGAAGCTTTCTTT
TRBJ1-5	once	TRBV7-2	.	CASNPGGTQPQHF	TGTGCCAGCAACCCTGGGGGTACTCAGCCCCAGCATTTT
TRBJ2-1	.	TRBV7-2	TRBD2	CASSLLGLAGAFQFF	TGTGCCAGCAGCTTATTGGGACTAGCGGGAGCGTTTCAGTTCTTC
TRBJ2-1	.	TRBV11-1	TRBD2	CASSFMTSHEQFF	TGTGCCAGCAGCTTCATGACTAGCCATGAGCAGTTCTTC
TRBJ2-7	.	TRBV12-2	.	CASRLPTSRDEQYF	TGTGCAAGTCGCCTACCCACATCGAGGGACGAGCAGTACTTC
TRBJ2-7	.	TRBV21-1	.	CASSKVVSIPPYEQYF	TGTGCCAGCAGCAAAGTTGTCTCAATTCCCCCCTACGAGCAGTACTTC
TRBJ1-5	once	TRBV27	.	CASSRDGANQPQHF	TGTGCCAGCAGCCGGGACGGTGCCAATCAGCCCCAGCATTTT
TRBJ2-6	.	TRBV19	.	CASSMGNSGANVLTF	TGTGCCAGTAGTATGGGAAACTCTGGGGCCAACGTCCTGACTTTC
TRBJ1-2	.	TRBV19	TRBD1	CASSAGTGDGYTF	TGTGCCAGTAGCGCCGGGACAGGGGATGGCTACACCTTC
TRBJ2-7	.	TRBV7-2	TRBD2	CASSSRPSGTSYEQYF	TGTGCCAGCAGCTCAAGACCTAGCGGGACCTCCTACGAGCAGTACTTC
TRBJ1-1	.	TRBV5-1	.	CASSPDVGVNTEAFF	TGCGCCAGCAGCCCGGACGTCGGAGTGAACACTGAAGCTTTCTTT
TRBJ1-1	.	TRBV18	.	CASSPEVVDTEAFF	TGTGCCAGCTCACCAGAGGTTGTTGACACTGAAGCTTTCTTT
TRBJ2-5	once	TRBV7-9	TRBD2	CASSSPTSTQETQYF	TGTGCCAGCAGCTCACCGACTAGCACCCAAGAGACCCAGTACTTC
TRBJ2-2	.	TRBV11-3	TRBD1	CASSRGTENTGELFF	TGTGCCAGCAGCCGAGGGACAGAGAACACCGGGGAGCTGTTTTTT
TRBJ2-1	.	TRBV7-9	TRBD2	CASSLGSLREPHNEQFF	TGTGCCAGCAGCTTAGGTTCTCTGCGGGAGCCCCACAATGAGCAGTTCTTC
TRBJ1-2	.	TRBV11-2	.	CASSLVPGSGYTF	TGTGCCAGCAGCTTAGTTCCCGGCAGTGGCTACACCTTC
TRBJ2-7	.	TRBV2	TRBD1	CASSDRTGGGVQYF	TGTGCCAGCAGTGACAGGACAGGCGGTGGGGTGCAGTACTTC
TRBJ1-4	.	TRBV11-2	.	CASSLVYNEKLFF	TGTGCCAGCAGCTTAGTATATAATGAAAAACTGTTTTTT
TRBJ1-2	.	TRBV27	.	CASSFPPLPPPKGYTF	TGTGCCAGCAGTTTCCCCCCTTTGCCTCCTCCCAAGGGCTACACCTTC
TRBJ2-7	.	TRBV7-9	.	CASSLIAEQYF	TGTGCCAGCAGCTTGATAGCCGAGCAGTACTTC
TRBJ2-3	.	TRBV4-1	.	CASSITSGDTQYF	TGCGCCAGCAGTATTACCAGTGGAGATACGCAGTATTTT
TRBJ1-4	.	TRBV28	TRBD1	CASRNGQGREKLFF	TGTGCCAGCAGGAACGGACAGGGTAGAGAGAAACTGTTTTTT
TRBJ2-2	.	TRBV15	TRBD1	CATSRDPRRQGAIGELFF	TGTGCCACCAGCAGAGATCCACGTCGGCAGGGGGCAATCGGGGAGCTGTTTTTT
TRBJ1-2	.	TRBV5-1	.	CASSLAPTAANYGYTF	TGCGCCAGCAGCTTGGCCCCGACGGCAGCTAACTATGGCTACACCTTC
TRBJ2-5	.	TRBV28	.	CASSRGPSEETQYF	TGTGCCAGCAGTCGGGGGCCGTCGGAAGAGACCCAGTACTTC
TRBJ2-3	.	TRBV27	TRBD1	CASTRQGTGQGTDTQYF	TGTGCCAGCACCCGACAGGGCACGGGCCAGGGCACAGATACGCAGTATTTT
TRBJ1-2	.	TRBV29-1	.	CSVEGDSLGYGYTF	TGCAGCGTTGAGGGCGACAGCCTCGGGTATGGCTACACCTTC
TRBJ2-7	.	TRBV4-1	TRBD2	CASSQAGAGVFYEQYF	TGCGCCAGCAGCCAAGCCGGGGCGGGAGTGTTCTACGAGCAGTACTTC
TRBJ2-1	.	TRBV5-1	TRBD2	CASSLQAGEGYNEQFF	TGCGCCAGCAGCTTACAAGCGGGAGAGGGGTACAATGAGCAGTTCTTC
TRBJ2-1	.	TRBV7-3	.	CASSLGRWGEQFF	TGTGCCAGCAGCTTAGGTCGGTGGGGTGAGCAGTTCTTC
TRBJ2-1	once	TRBV10-3	TRBD2	CAIRGTSGRGTYNEQFF	TGTGCCATCAGGGGGACTAGCGGGAGGGGAACCTACAATGAGCAGTTCTTC
TRBJ2-7	.	TRBV5-4	TRBD2	CASSSQLAGGPGEQYF	TGTGCCAGCAGCTCTCAACTAGCGGGAGGGCCTGGAGAGCAGTACTTC
TRBJ2-1	.	TRBV7-9	TRBD2	CASSSGGASGRNEQFF	TGTGCCAGCAGCTCCGGCGGGGCTAGCGGGAGGAATGAGCAGTTCTTC
TRBJ2-3	.	TRBV7-7	.	CASSLVGRDTDTQYF	TGTGCCAGCAGCTTGGTCGGCCGGGACACAGATACGCAGTATTTT
TRBJ2-1	.	TRBV9	.	CASSVAGTYNEQFF	TGTGCCAGCAGCGTAGCGGGAACCTACAATGAGCAGTTCTTC
TRBJ2-2	.	TRBV2	.	CASRRTTGPTGELFF	TGTGCCAGCAGAAGAACCACGGGCCCCACCGGGGAGCTGTTTTTT
TRBJ2-3	.	TRBV7-6	.	CASSLAGIDTQYF	TGTGCCAGCAGCTTAGCAGGGATAGATACGCAGTATTTT
TRBJ1-1	few	TRBV7-9	.	CASSLEGEAFF	TGTGCCAGCAGCTTAGAAGGGGAAGCTTTCTTT
TRBJ1-2	.	TRBV30	.	CAWSVNRANYGYTF	TGTGCCTGGAGTGTGAACCGAGCTAACTATGGCTACACCTTC
TRBJ2-2	.	TRBV7-3	TRBD1	CASSERTGGNTGELFF	TGTGCCAGCAGCGAAAGGACAGGCGGGAACACCGGGGAGCTGTTTTTT